In its sample, the clone carrying this T cell receptor (beta chain) was seen once. The antigen is undetermined. Libraries were prepared by immunoSEQ multiplex PCR; TCRdb keeps only in-frame clonotypes and omits some of them. The table shows 20,000 to 30,000 clones, with 76% occurring only once. The CDR3 runs 14 residues. Per germline, CDR1 SGHDT and CDR2 YYEEEE. Trimming pared 2 bases from V and 7 bases from J, leaving 13 bases between. Expansion with viral peptide pools was applied to antigen-specific CD4+ T cells by the ViraFEST assay prior to sequencing. Subsequent to ten to eleven days of culture, CD4+ T cells were isolated. Recipients of the vaccine had no prior SARS-CoV-2 infection and negative nucleocapsid antibodies. IL-2 at 10 IU/ml and peptides at roughly 9.6 ug/ml were added to cultured PBMC, a few million per well. This sample is part of a study of vaccination effects on CD4 cells after COVID-19.

The TCR originated in a human donor who received a COVID-19 vaccine. V gene TRBV5-6 combines with J gene TRBJ2-4; D is possibly TRBD2 (6 bases). Here the sequenced sample was CD4+ T cells from PBMCs cultured with HCoV-NL63 spike peptides, taken before COVID-19 vaccination. This CDR3 is CASSFRGGSNIQYF. Here the CDR3 DNA reads TGTGCCAGCAGCTTTAGAGGAGGGTCTAACATTCAGTACTTC.